These 12 T cell receptor beta chains were all obtained from the same sample, sequenced in a study of T cells in Graves' hyperthyroidism and ophthalmopathy. Amplification of TCR beta CDR3 regions was performed using RNA transcripts as template. HTBI primers were used for first-round RT-PCR of the TCR CDR3. TCRdb analysed the multiplex PCR reads with MiXCR anew, one entry per CDR3 protein. This sample has about 480,000 distinct CDR3 sequences, with around 15% found just once. Sequences were obtained from blood. These receptors were obtained from a woman younger than 30 with Graves' hyperthyroidism.

About this clonotype itself: This may come from a read error, since a much larger clone is one base off. The chain joins TRBV13 to TRBJ2-1, with D possibly called TRBD1 or TRBD2 (5 bases each). Germline V lookup: CDR1 PRHDT, CDR2 FYEKMQ (reference sequence). V lost 4 bases, J lost 3 bases, and 25 bases lay in between. CDR3 length: 19 residues. The CDR3 protein is CASSSQGRGGSILYNEQFF. CDR3 nucleotide sequence: TGTGCCAGCAGCTCTCAGGGCCGGGGCGGCTCGATCCTCTACAATGAGCAGTTCTTC.

The DNA of the CDR3 is TGTGCCTGGAAAAGAGAGCGGTTAAGCTCCTACGAGCAGTACTTC. Translated, it gives CAWKRERLSSYEQYF. The chain links TRBV30 to TRBJ2-7; D is perhaps TRBD2 (5 bases). The CDR3 is 15 amino acids. V lost 4 bases, J lost 0 bases, and 16 bases lay in between. Germline V CDR1 and CDR2: GTSNPN, SVGIG (reference sequence).

This clonotype was counted at least ten times. The chain has TRBV10-3 and TRBJ1-1; D remains ambiguous. CDR1 and CDR2 (germline): ENHRY, SYGVKD. V dropped 3 bases and J dropped 1 base, with 3 bases sitting between them. The CDR3 covers 12 residues. CDR3 in amino acids: CAISEGNTEAFF. CDR3 DNA: TGTGCCATCAGTGAAGGGAACACTGAAGCTTTCTTT.

Many counts were recorded for this clonotype. The J gene is TRBJ2-5, the V gene TRBV12-3 or TRBV12-4; D is unresolved. The CDR3 contains 14 residues. V was pared by 3 bases and J by 2 bases, with 10 bases between. CDR3 DNA: TGTGCCAGCAGTTTGTCCCCAGCTCAAGAGACCCAGTACTTC. Translation gives CASSLSPAQETQYF.

Ten or more counts support this clonotype. The chain uses TRBV3-1 and TRBJ1-4, with 9 bases lining up with TRBD1. Germline lookup yields CDR1 LGHDT and CDR2 YNNKEL (reference sequence). V shed 11 bases, J shed 7 bases, and the junction held 14 bases outside the gene matches. This CDR3 is 15 amino acids long. The CDR3 region has the DNA TGTGCCTGCACAGGGGGCTTAGAAGGTGCTGAAAAACTGTTTTTT. Its protein product is CACTGGLEGAEKLFF.

About this clonotype: The junction differs from germline at one of its ends, possibly a read error. The rearrangement uses TRBV19 and TRBJ1-4, with 9 nucleotides matching TRBD1. Germline assignment: CDR1 LNHDA and CDR2 SQIVND (reference sequence). The CDR3 has 14 amino acids. The CDR3 loop reads CASSQQGAKEKLFF. The CDR3 DNA sequence: TGTGCCAGTAGTCAACAGGGGGCTAAAGAAAAACTGTTTTTT.

This clonotype was detected ten times or more. The chain recombines TRBV9 with TRBJ2-5; D is undetermined. The length of the CDR3 is 15 residues. CDR1 and CDR2 (germline): SGDLS, YYNGEE. The ends were cut back, 4 bases at V and 4 bases at J, with 17 bases in the middle. The CDR3, as DNA: TGTGCCAGCAGCTTACAAGGTAGTAGCATAGAGACCCAGTACTTC. This encodes CASSLQGSSIETQYF.

A few counts support this clonotype. This chain joins TRBV12-3 or TRBV12-4 and TRBJ2-1, with D maybe TRBD1 (6 bases). V was trimmed by 2 bases and J by 4 bases, leaving 12 bases between them. There are 15 residues in the CDR3. The CDR3 coding sequence is TGTGCCAGCAGTTTAAGGGGGTGGGTTTACAATGAGCAGTTCTTC. Its translation is CASSLRGWVYNEQFF.

This clonotype has at least ten counts. CDR3 loop: CASSEERGSYNEQFF. CDR3 bases: TGTGCCAGCAGTGAGGAGCGGGGCTCCTACAATGAGCAGTTCTTC. The rearrangement links TRBV2 to TRBJ2-1; 7 positions match TRBD2. The V gene's germline CDR1 is SNHLY and CDR2 FYNNEI. The CDR3 loop spans 15 amino acids. The J segment lost 0 bases and the V segment lost 3 bases, leaving 2 bases of the junction unmatched.

The chain employs TRBV2 and TRBJ2-7; 12 bases map to TRBD2. The CDR3 spans 14 residues. CDR1 and CDR2 (germline): SNHLY, FYNNEI. V dropped 7 bases and J dropped 7; count of bases not matched to a gene: 8. Here the CDR3 DNA reads TGTGCCAGCAATGCACTCGGACTAGCGGGAGAGCAGTACGTC. Residues: CASNALGLAGEQYV.

The chain uses TRBV18 and TRBJ1-6; no definite D call. Trimming shortened V by 3 bases and J by 5 bases, and 11 bases separated the two germline ends. Germline loops: CDR1 KGHSH, CDR2 LQKENI. The length of the CDR3 is 15 residues. CDR3 loop: CASSPPGTNNSPLHF. DNA for the CDR3: TGTGCCAGCTCACCCCCGGGCACAAATAATTCACCCCTCCACTTT.

This clonotype has only a few counts. The chain employs TRBV6-1 and TRBJ1-6; no firm D call. V lost 6 bases and J 5 bases, leaving 14 bases between the germline ends. The CDR3 length is 15 residues. CDR1 and CDR2 (germline): MNHNS, SASEGT. The CDR3 reads CASSPGPFHNSPLHF. The CDR3 DNA follows: TGTGCCAGCAGCCCCGGGCCGTTCCATAATTCACCCCTCCACTTT.